This is a list of T cell receptor beta chains from one sample in a study of blood T cell repertoires in COVID-19. Clones were sequenced by immunoSEQ multiplex PCR, and TCRdb holds only the in-frame ones, with some missing. Among around 250,000 clones, around 88% were seen once, and the ten largest hold roughly 8.8%. Input material: peripheral blood. Source of these receptors: a middle-aged man with active or convalescent COVID-19. Both conserved end residues are part of each CDR3. A D gene is named only where the DNA matches it firmly. For some rows the clone size is stated as once, few or many, or as a class when expanded; others skip it.

V: TRBV5-1
D: TRBD1
J: TRBJ1-2
size: NA
CDR3: CASSLDRGNGYTF
DNA: TGCGCCAGCAGCTTGGACAGGGGAAATGGCTACACCTTC

V: TRBV6-5
D: NA
J: TRBJ2-7
size: once
CDR3: CASGSRGYEQYF
DNA: TGTGCCAGCGGTAGCCGCGGCTACGAGCAGTACTTC

V: TRBV30
D: TRBD1
J: TRBJ1-1
size: NA
CDR3: CAWQEGTGRFRRAFF
DNA: TGTGCCTGGCAAGAAGGGACAGGGCGATTTAGGAGAGCTTTCTTT

V: TRBV30
D: NA
J: TRBJ1-2
size: NA
CDR3: CAWSSSGLYGYTF
DNA: TGTGCCTGGAGTTCAAGCGGACTGTATGGCTACACCTTC

V: TRBV5-1
D: NA
J: TRBJ1-1
size: NA
CDR3: CASSPRSYSGLNTEAFF
DNA: TGCGCCAGCAGCCCCCGATCGTACTCAGGGTTGAACACTGAAGCTTTCTTT

V: TRBV9
D: TRBD1
J: TRBJ2-7
size: NA
CDR3: CASSLTGGYEQYF
DNA: TGTGCCAGCAGTCTGACAGGGGGGTACGAGCAGTACTTC

V: TRBV2
D: NA
J: TRBJ2-1
size: NA
CDR3: CASSAGRALNEQFF
DNA: TGTGCCAGCAGTGCAGGTCGCGCTCTCAATGAGCAGTTCTTC

V: TRBV6-5
D: TRBD1
J: TRBJ2-5
size: NA
CDR3: CASSLGGTGQETQYF
DNA: TGTGCCAGCAGCCTTGGGGGGACAGGCCAAGAGACCCAGTACTTC

V: TRBV3-1/TRBV3-2
D: TRBD1
J: TRBJ1-2
size: NA
CDR3: CASSQADRGGNGYTF
DNA: TGTGCCAGCAGCCAAGCCGACAGGGGCGGTAATGGCTACACCTTC

V: TRBV9
D: NA
J: TRBJ2-2
size: NA
CDR3: CASSPLEAGELFF
DNA: TGTGCCAGCAGCCCATTAGAGGCCGGGGAGCTGTTTTTT

V: TRBV3-1/TRBV3-2
D: NA
J: TRBJ1-3
size: NA
CDR3: CASSFKGLSGNTIYF
DNA: TGTGCCAGCAGCTTCAAAGGACTCTCTGGAAACACCATATATTTT

V: TRBV19
D: TRBD1
J: TRBJ2-4
size: NA
CDR3: CASSPGQGPSGIQYF
DNA: TGTGCCAGTAGTCCGGGACAGGGGCCCTCGGGCATTCAGTACTTC

V: TRBV5-1
D: NA
J: TRBJ1-6
size: NA
CDR3: CASSSDGMGGSPLHF
DNA: TGCGCCAGCAGCTCAGACGGCATGGGAGGCTCACCCCTCCACTTT

V: TRBV30
D: NA
J: TRBJ2-7
size: many
CDR3: CAWKLGGEQYF
DNA: TGTGCCTGGAAGCTAGGAGGCGAGCAGTACTTC

V: TRBV15
D: NA
J: TRBJ1-6
size: NA
CDR3: CATSRDTVSNSPLHF
DNA: TGTGCCACCAGCAGAGATACAGTCTCTAATTCACCCCTCCACTTT

V: TRBV27
D: TRBD1
J: TRBJ1-1
size: few
CDR3: CASRPTQGAKAFF
DNA: TGTGCCAGCAGGCCAACCCAGGGGGCTAAAGCTTTCTTT

V: TRBV7-9
D: TRBD2
J: TRBJ2-1
size: NA
CDR3: CASSLELAGVYEQFF
DNA: TGTGCCAGCAGCTTGGAACTAGCGGGAGTCTATGAGCAGTTCTTC

V: TRBV3-1/TRBV3-2
D: NA
J: TRBJ1-1
size: NA
CDR3: CASSPGTGGDTEAFF
DNA: TGTGCCAGCAGCCCCGGGACTGGCGGGGACACTGAAGCTTTCTTT

V: TRBV19
D: NA
J: TRBJ1-5
size: NA
CDR3: CASSGGAHQPQHF
DNA: TGTGCCAGTAGCGGAGGGGCACATCAGCCCCAGCATTTT

V: TRBV2
D: TRBD2
J: TRBJ2-1
size: NA
CDR3: CASSPTSGSAEQFF
DNA: TGTGCCAGCAGCCCGACTAGCGGGAGTGCTGAGCAGTTCTTC

V: TRBV2
D: TRBD1
J: TRBJ1-6
size: NA
CDR3: CASSWDRGTYNSPLHF
DNA: TGTGCCAGCAGTTGGGACAGGGGCACCTATAATTCACCCCTCCACTTT

V: TRBV5-1
D: NA
J: TRBJ2-2
size: NA
CDR3: CASSLSDRWNTGELFF
DNA: TGCGCCAGCAGCTTGAGCGACAGGTGGAACACCGGGGAGCTGTTTTTT

V: TRBV5-1
D: TRBD2
J: TRBJ2-3
size: NA
CDR3: CASSSGQTGLAGATDTQYF
DNA: TGCGCCAGCAGCTCCGGACAGACGGGACTAGCGGGGGCCACAGATACGCAGTATTTT

V: TRBV7-2
D: TRBD1
J: TRBJ2-1
size: NA
CDR3: CASSSSGTGGYNEQFF
DNA: TGTGCCAGCAGCTCCTCCGGGACAGGGGGATACAATGAGCAGTTCTTC

V: TRBV27
D: TRBD1
J: TRBJ2-7
size: NA
CDR3: CASSSGQGASEQYF
DNA: TGTGCCAGCAGTTCGGGACAGGGGGCGAGCGAGCAGTACTTC

V: TRBV5-4
D: TRBD1
J: TRBJ1-2
size: NA
CDR3: CASSFRQGALGYTF
DNA: TGTGCCAGCAGCTTTCGACAGGGGGCGCTTGGCTACACCTTC

V: TRBV18
D: TRBD1
J: TRBJ1-4
size: few
CDR3: CASSLLQGANEKLFF
DNA: TGTGCCAGCTCTCTACTACAGGGGGCGAATGAAAAACTGTTTTTT

V: TRBV12-5
D: NA
J: TRBJ2-1
size: NA
CDR3: CASGFSIADLSSYNEQFF
DNA: TGTGCTAGTGGTTTCTCGATAGCGGATCTGAGCTCCTACAATGAGCAGTTCTTC

V: TRBV7-9
D: TRBD2
J: TRBJ2-5
size: NA
CDR3: CASSPIPKPSGRSQETQYF
DNA: TGTGCCAGCAGCCCCATTCCCAAACCTAGCGGGAGGTCCCAAGAGACCCAGTACTTC